The 9 T cell receptor beta chains given below trace back to one sample, sequenced in a study of blood T cell repertoires in COVID-19. Repertoires were generated with immunoSEQ multiplex PCR, while TCRdb's copy carries only in-frame clones and drops some. Of approximately 99,000 clones in the sample, roughly 89% were seen once. Sequencing was done on a sample of peripheral blood. These receptors were obtained from a man aged 65-85 years with active or convalescent COVID-19.

The genes are TRBV19 and TRBJ2-2, with 8 bases fitting TRBD1. CDR1 LNHDA and CDR2 SQIVND come from the germline V gene (reference sequence). The CDR3 runs to 17 residues. J lost 1 base, V lost 4 bases, and 8 bases had no gene match. The CDR3 DNA is TGTGCCAGTAGTAACCGACAGGGGTCGGTGAACACCGGGGAGCTGTTTTTT. Translating it yields CASSNRQGSVNTGELFF.

The chain employs TRBV3-1 (or the pseudogene TRBV3-2) and TRBJ2-7, with D perhaps matching TRBD1 (5 bases). The CDR3 extends over 13 amino acids. Germline V CDR1 and CDR2: LGHDT, YNNKEL (reference sequence). V was cut by 1 base and J by 7 bases, with 11 bases left in between. The CDR3 loop reads CASSQVQGGEQYF. CDR3 sequence (DNA): TGTGCCAGCAGCCAAGTCCAGGGTGGGGAGCAGTACTTC.

This clone was picked up one time. This CDR3 reads CASSVRTRGGFDTQYF. Written as DNA, the CDR3 is TGTGCCAGCAGCGTACGAACGCGGGGGGGCTTTGATACGCAGTATTTT. V and J are TRBV9 and TRBJ2-3, with TRBD2 matching over 9 bases. CDR3 length: 16 amino acids. Germline trimming cut 1 base from V and 6 bases from J; bases unmatched to any gene: 9. Germline values: CDR1 SGDLS, CDR2 YYNGEE.

This chain joins TRBV28 and TRBJ2-2; TRBD1 matches at 7 bases. The length of the CDR3 is 15 residues. Trimming cost V 3 bases and J 2 bases; bases outside gene matches: 3. Germline V gene sequence: CDR1 MDHEN, CDR2 SYDVKM. The CDR3 is CASSLGTVNTGELFF. CDR3 bases: TGTGCCAGCAGTTTGGGGACAGTCAACACCGGGGAGCTGTTTTTT.

The chain couples TRBV10-2 to TRBJ1-2; weak D call: TRBD1 (5 bases). CDR3 length: 14 residues. Germline CDR1 reads WSHSY; CDR2 reads SAAADI. Between the trimmed V and J ends, which lost 7 bases and 0 bases, there was a span of 12 bases. The DNA of the CDR3 is TGCGCCAGCACCGTGGGGCCCGCTAACTATGGCTACACCTTC. Translating it yields CASTVGPANYGYTF.

V and J are TRBV5-1 and TRBJ2-5; D is unclear. Germline V CDR1 and CDR2: SGHRS, YFSETQ. The CDR3 is 14 residues long. The germline V and J ends were trimmed by 0 bases and 1 base, with 7 bases remaining between them. CDR3: CASSLAPVQETQYF. In DNA, the CDR3 is TGCGCCAGCAGCTTGGCCCCAGTCCAAGAGACCCAGTACTTC.

The chain has TRBV6-6 and TRBJ1-2; TRBD1 is a possible D gene (6 bases). CDR1 is MNHNY and CDR2 is SVGAGI in the germline V gene (reference sequence). Between the trimmed V and J ends, which lost 6 bases and 8 bases, there was a span of 19 bases. The CDR3 contains 14 residues. The CDR3 DNA is TGTGCCAGCAGCCCCCAGTTGGGGGCGGGCGGCTACACCTTC. It translates to CASSPQLGAGGYTF.

The chain has TRBV3-1 (or the pseudogene TRBV3-2) and TRBJ2-2; a weak D match, TRBD2 (6 bases). CDR1 and CDR2 (germline): LGHDT, YNNKEL (reference sequence). This CDR3 spans 15 amino acids. V lost 5 bases and J lost 0, with 10 bases in between. The CDR3 coding sequence is TGTGCCAGCAGCGGCGGGAACGCGAACACCGGGGAGCTGTTTTTT. As protein: CASSGGNANTGELFF.

This chain's CDR3 is CASSLDAWDRGSWGYTF. The CDR3 region has the DNA TGTGCCAGCAGCTTGGACGCCTGGGACAGGGGAAGTTGGGGCTACACCTTC. The rearrangement uses TRBV5-6 and TRBJ1-2, with TRBD1 identical over 10 bases. CDR3 length: 17 residues. The V and J ends lost 0 bases and 8 bases, in that order; junction bases with no gene match: 13. CDR1 and CDR2 (germline): SGHDT, YYEEEE.